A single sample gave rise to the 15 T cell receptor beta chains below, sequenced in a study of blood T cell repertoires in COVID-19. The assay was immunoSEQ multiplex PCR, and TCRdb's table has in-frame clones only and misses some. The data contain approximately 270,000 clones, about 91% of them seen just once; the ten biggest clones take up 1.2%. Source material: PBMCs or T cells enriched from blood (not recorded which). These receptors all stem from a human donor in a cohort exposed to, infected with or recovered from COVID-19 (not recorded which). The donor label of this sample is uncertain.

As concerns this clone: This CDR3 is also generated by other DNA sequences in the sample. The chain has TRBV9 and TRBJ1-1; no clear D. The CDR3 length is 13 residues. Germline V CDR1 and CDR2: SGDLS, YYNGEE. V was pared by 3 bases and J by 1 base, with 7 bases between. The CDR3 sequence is CASSARQNTEAFF. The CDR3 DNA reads TGTGCCAGCAGCGCCCGACAGAACACTGAAGCTTTCTTT.

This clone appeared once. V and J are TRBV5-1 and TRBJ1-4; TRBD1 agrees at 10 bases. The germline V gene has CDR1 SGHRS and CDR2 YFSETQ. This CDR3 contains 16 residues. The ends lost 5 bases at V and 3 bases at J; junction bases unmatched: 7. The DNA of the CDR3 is TGCGCCAGCAGAGGGACAGGGGACCTTCCTAATGAAAAACTGTTTTTT. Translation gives CASRGTGDLPNEKLFF.

The CDR3 is CASRLTRADSGELFF. The CDR3 DNA reads TGTGCCAGCAGACTAACCAGGGCTGACTCCGGGGAGCTGTTTTTT. The chain uses TRBV7-2 and TRBJ2-2; a possible D gene is TRBD1 (5 bases). The CDR3 sequence is 15 residues long. Germline-derived CDR1 and CDR2 are SGHTA and FQGNSA. V lost 6 bases, J lost 6 bases, and 17 bases lay in between.

Here the CDR3 reads CASSLQGNYGYTF. The DNA for the CDR3 is TGTGCCAGCAGCTTACAGGGGAACTATGGCTACACCTTC. The chain carries TRBV6-5 and TRBJ1-2, with 7 bases matching TRBD1. Trimming cost V 6 bases and J 2 bases; bases outside gene matches: 3. The CDR3 runs to 13 residues. Germline V CDR1 and CDR2: MNHEY, SVGAGI.

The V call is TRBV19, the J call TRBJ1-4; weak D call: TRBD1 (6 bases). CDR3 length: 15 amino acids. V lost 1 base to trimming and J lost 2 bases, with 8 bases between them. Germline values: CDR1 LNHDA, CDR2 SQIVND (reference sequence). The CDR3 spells CASSIARGTNEKLFF. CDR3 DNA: TGTGCCAGTAGTATAGCGAGGGGGACTAATGAAAAACTGTTTTTT.

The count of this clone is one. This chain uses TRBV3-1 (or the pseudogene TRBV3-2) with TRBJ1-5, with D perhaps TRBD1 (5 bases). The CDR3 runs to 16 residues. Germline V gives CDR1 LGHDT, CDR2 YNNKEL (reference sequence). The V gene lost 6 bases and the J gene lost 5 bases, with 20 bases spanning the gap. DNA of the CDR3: TGTGCCAGCAGGTCGGGACGGAGGGGCGGTTATCAGCCCCAGCATTTT. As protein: CASRSGRRGGYQPQHF.

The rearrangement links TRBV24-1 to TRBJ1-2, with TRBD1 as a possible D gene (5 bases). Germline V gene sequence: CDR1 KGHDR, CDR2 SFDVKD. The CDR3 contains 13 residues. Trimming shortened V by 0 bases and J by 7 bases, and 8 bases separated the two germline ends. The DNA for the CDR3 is TGTGCCACCAGTGATTTGACGGGGGGTGGCTACACCTTC. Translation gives CATSDLTGGGYTF.

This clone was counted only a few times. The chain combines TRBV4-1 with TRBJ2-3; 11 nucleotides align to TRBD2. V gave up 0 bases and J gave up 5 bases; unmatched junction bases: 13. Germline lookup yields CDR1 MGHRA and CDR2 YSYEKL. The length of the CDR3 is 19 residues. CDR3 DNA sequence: TGCGCCAGCAGCCAAGATCCACTAGCGGGGGAATGGAAGGGAGATACGCAGTATTTT. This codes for CASSQDPLAGEWKGDTQYF.

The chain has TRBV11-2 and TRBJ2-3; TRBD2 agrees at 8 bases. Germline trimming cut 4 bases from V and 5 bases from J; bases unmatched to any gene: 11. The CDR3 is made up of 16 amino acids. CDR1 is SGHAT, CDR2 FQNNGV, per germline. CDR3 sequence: CASSSGLGVSGDTQYF. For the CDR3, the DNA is TGTGCCAGCAGCTCGGGACTAGGCGTTTCAGGAGATACGCAGTATTTT.

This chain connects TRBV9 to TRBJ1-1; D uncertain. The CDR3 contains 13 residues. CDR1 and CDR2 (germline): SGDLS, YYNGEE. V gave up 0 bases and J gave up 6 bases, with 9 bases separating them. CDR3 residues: CASSVAGYPEAFF. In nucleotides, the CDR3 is TGTGCCAGCAGCGTAGCGGGGTATCCTGAAGCTTTCTTT.

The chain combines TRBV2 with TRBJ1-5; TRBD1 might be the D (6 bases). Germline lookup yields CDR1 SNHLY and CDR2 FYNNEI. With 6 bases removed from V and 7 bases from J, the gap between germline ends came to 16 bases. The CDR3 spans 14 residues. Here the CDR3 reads CASRDQGGGQPQHF. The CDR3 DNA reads TGTGCCAGCAGGGACCAGGGAGGGGGACAGCCCCAGCATTTT.

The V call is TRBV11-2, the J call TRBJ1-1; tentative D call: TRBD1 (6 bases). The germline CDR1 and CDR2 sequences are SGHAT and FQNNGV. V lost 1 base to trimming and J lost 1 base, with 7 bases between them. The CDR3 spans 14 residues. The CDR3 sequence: CASSLGGGNTEAFF. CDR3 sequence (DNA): TGTGCCAGCAGCTTAGGAGGGGGGAACACTGAAGCTTTCTTT.

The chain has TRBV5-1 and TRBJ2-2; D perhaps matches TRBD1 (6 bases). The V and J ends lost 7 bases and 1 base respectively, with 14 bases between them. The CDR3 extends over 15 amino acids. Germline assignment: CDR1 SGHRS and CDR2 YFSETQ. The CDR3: CASGPRGQNTGELFF. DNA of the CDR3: TGCGCCAGCGGCCCCCGGGGACAGAACACCGGGGAGCTGTTTTTT.

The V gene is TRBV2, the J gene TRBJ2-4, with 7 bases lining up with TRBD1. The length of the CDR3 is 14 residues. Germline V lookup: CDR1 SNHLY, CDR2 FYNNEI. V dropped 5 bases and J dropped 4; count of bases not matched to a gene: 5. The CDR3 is CASSLRTGKNIQYF. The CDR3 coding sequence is TGTGCCAGCAGTTTAAGGACAGGAAAAAACATTCAGTACTTC.

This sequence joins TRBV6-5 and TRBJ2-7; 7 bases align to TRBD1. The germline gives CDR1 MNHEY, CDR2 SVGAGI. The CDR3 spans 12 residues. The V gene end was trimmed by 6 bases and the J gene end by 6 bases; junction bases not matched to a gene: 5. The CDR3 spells CASRDDRVEQYF. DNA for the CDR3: TGTGCCAGCAGAGACGACAGGGTCGAGCAGTACTTC.